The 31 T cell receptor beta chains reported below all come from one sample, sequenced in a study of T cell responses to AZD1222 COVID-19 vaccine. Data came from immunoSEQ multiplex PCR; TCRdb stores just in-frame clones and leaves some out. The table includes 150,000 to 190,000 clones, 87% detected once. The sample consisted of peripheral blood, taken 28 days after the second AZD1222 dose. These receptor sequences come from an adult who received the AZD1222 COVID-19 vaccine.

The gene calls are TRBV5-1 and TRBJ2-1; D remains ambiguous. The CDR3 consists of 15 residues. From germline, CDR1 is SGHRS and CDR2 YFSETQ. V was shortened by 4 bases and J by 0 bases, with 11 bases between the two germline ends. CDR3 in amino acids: CASSLDESSYNEQFF. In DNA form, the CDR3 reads TGCGCCAGCAGCCTTGATGAAAGCTCCTACAATGAGCAGTTCTTC.

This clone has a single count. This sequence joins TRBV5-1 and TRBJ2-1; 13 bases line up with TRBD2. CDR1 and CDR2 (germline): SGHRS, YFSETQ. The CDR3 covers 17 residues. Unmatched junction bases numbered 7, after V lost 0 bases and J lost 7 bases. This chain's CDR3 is CASSLGSGTSGVNEQFF. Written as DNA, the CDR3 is TGCGCCAGCAGCTTGGGGTCCGGGACTAGCGGGGTTAATGAGCAGTTCTTC.

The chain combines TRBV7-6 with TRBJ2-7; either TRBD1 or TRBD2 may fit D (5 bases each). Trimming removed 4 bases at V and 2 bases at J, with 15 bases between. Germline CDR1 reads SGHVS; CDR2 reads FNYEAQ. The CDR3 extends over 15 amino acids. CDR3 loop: CASSSRLGPTYEQYF. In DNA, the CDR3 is TGTGCCAGCAGCTCAAGACTGGGACCGACCTACGAGCAGTACTTC.

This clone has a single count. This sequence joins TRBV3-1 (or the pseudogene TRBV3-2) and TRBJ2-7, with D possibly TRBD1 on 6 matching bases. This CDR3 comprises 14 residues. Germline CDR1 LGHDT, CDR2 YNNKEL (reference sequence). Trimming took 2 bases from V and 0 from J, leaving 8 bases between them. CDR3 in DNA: TGTGCCAGCAGCCAACCGGGACACTCCTACGAGCAGTACTTC. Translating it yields CASSQPGHSYEQYF.

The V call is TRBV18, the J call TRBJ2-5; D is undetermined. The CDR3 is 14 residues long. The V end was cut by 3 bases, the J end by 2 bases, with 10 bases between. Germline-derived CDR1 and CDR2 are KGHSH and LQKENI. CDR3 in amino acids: CASSPRVSQETQYF. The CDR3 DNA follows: TGTGCCAGCTCACCCCGAGTCTCACAAGAGACCCAGTACTTC.

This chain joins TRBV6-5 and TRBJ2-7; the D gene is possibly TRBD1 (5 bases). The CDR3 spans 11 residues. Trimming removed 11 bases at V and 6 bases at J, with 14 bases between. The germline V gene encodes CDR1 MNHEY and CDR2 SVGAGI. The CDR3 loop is CASHDSGEQYF. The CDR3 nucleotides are TGTGCCTCCCACGACAGTGGCGAGCAGTACTTC.

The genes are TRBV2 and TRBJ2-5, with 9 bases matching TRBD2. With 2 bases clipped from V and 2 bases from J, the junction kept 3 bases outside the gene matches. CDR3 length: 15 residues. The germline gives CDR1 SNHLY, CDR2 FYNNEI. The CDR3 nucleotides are TGTGCCAGCAGTGAATTTAGCGGGAGTCAAGAGACCCAGTACTTC. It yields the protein CASSEFSGSQETQYF.

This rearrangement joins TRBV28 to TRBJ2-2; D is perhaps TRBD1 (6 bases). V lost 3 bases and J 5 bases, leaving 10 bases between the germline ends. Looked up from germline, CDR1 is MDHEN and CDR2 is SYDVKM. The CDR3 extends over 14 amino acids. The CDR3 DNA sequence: TGTGCCAGCAGTTTCCCAGGACAGACCGGGGAGCTGTTTTTT. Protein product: CASSFPGQTGELFF.

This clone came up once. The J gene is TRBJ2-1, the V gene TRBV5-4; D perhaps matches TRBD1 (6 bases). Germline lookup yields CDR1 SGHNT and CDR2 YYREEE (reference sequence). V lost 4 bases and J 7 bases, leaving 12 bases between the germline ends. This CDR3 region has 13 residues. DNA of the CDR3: TGTGCCAGCAGCCCACAGGGATTTAATGAGCAGTTCTTC. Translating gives CASSPQGFNEQFF. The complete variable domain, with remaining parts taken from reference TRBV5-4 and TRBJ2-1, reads ETGVTQSPTHLIKTRGQQVTLRCSSQSGHNTVSWYQQALGQGPQFIFQYYREEENGRGNFPPRFSGLQFPNYSSELNVNALELDDSALYLCASSPQGFNEQFFGPGTRLTVL.

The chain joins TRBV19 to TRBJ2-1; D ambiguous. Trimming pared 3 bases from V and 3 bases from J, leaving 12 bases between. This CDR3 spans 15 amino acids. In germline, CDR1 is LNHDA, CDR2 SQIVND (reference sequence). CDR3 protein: CASSITRLNYNEQFF. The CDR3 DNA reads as TGTGCCAGTAGTATTACGCGGTTAAACTACAATGAGCAGTTCTTC.

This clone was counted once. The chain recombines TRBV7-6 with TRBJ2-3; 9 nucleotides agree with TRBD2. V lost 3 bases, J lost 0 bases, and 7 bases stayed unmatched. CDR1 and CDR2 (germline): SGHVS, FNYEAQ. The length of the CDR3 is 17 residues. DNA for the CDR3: TGTGCCAGCAGCTTTGGGACTAGCCCCCTAAGCACAGATACGCAGTATTTT. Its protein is CASSFGTSPLSTDTQYF.

CDR3 region: CASSFVWGGETQYF. Here the CDR3 DNA reads TGTGCCAGCAGCTTTGTCTGGGGGGGCGAGACCCAGTACTTC. This rearrangement joins TRBV5-4 to TRBJ2-5, with a possible D match to TRBD2 (7 bases). The CDR3 totals 14 residues. The germline gives CDR1 SGHNT, CDR2 YYREEE (reference sequence). The V end was cut by 2 bases, the J end by 5 bases, with 13 bases between.

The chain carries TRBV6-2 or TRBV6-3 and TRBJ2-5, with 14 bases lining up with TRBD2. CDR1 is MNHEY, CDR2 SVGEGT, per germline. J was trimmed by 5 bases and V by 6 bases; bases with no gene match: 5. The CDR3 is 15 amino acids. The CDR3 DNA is TGTGCCAGCAGCCCCGGGACTAGCGGGAGTGAGACCCAGTACTTC. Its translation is CASSPGTSGSETQYF.

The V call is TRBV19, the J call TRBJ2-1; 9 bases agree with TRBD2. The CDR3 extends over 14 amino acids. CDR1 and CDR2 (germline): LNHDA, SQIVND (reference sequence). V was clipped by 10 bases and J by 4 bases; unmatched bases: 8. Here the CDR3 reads CATISGSRYNEQFF. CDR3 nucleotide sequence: TGTGCCACCATTAGCGGGAGTAGGTACAATGAGCAGTTCTTC.

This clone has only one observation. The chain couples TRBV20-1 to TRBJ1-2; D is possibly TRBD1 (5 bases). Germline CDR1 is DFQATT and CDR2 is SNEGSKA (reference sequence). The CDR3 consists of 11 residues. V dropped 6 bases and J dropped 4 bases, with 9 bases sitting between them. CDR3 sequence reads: CSARVGYGYTF. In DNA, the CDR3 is TGCAGTGCCAGGGTTGGCTATGGCTACACCTTC.

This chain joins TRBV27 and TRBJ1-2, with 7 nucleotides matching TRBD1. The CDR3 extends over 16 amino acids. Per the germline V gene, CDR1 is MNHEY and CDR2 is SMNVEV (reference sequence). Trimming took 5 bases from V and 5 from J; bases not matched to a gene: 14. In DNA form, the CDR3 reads TGTGCCAGCAGTCCCAGCCCCCCACAGGGGTGGTATGGCTACACCTTC. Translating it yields CASSPSPPQGWYGYTF.

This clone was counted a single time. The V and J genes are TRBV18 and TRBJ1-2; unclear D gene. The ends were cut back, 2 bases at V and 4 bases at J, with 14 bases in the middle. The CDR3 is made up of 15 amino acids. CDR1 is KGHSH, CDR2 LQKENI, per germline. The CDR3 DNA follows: TGTGCCAGCTCACCATCCCAGGTTGTGGGCTATGGCTACACCTTC. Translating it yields CASSPSQVVGYGYTF.

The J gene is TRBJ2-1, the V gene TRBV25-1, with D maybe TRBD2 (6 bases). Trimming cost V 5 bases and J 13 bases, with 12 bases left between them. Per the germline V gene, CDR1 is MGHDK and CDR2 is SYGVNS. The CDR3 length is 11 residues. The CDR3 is CASSSMGGQFF. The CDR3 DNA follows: TGTGCCAGCAGTTCAATGGGGGGACAGTTCTTC. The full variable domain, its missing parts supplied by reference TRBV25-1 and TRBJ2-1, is EADIYQTPRYLVIGTGKKITLECSQTMGHDKMYWYQQDPGMELHLIHYSYGVNSTEKGDLSSESTVSRIRTEHFPLTLESARPSHTSQYLCASSSMGGQFFGPGTRLTVL.

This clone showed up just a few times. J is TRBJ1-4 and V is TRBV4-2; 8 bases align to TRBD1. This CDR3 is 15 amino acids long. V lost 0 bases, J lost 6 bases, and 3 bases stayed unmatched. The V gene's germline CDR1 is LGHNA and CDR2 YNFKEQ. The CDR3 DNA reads TGTGCCAGCAGCCAAGAGGCACAGGGGGATGAAAAACTGTTTTTT. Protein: CASSQEAQGDEKLFF.

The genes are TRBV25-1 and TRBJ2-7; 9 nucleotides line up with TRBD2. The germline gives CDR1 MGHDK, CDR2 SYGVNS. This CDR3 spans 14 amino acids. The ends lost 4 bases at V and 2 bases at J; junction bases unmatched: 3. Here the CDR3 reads CASSGLADTYEQYF. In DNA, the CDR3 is TGTGCCAGCAGTGGACTAGCGGATACCTACGAGCAGTACTTC.

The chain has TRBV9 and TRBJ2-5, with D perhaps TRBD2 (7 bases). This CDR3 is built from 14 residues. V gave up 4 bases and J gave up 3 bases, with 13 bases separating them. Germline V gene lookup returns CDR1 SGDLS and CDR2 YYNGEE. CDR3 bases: TGTGCCAGCAGCAAAGGGGGGGAGGAAGAGACCCAGTACTTC. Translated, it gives CASSKGGEEETQYF.

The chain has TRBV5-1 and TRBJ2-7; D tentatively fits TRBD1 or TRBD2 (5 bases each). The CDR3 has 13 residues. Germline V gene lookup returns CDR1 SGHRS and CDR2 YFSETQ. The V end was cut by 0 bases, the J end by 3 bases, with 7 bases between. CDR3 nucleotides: TGCGCCAGCAGCTTGGTGGGGGTCTACGAGCAGTACTTC. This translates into CASSLVGVYEQYF.

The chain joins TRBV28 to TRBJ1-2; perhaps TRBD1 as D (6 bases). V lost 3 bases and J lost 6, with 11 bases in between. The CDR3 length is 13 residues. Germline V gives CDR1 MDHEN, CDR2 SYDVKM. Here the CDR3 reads CASSFRGADGYTF. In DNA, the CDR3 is TGTGCCAGCAGTTTTCGGGGGGCTGATGGCTACACCTTC.

The CDR3 region is CASSSPGQRNEKLFF. Here the CDR3 DNA reads TGTGCCAGCAGCTCTCCGGGACAGAGAAATGAAAAACTGTTTTTT. V and J are TRBV5-6 and TRBJ1-4, with 7 nucleotides matching TRBD1. CDR1 and CDR2 from the germline V gene are SGHDT and YYEEEE. V trimming: 3 bases; J trimming: 5 bases; junction bases outside the gene matches: 7. This CDR3 is 15 amino acids long.

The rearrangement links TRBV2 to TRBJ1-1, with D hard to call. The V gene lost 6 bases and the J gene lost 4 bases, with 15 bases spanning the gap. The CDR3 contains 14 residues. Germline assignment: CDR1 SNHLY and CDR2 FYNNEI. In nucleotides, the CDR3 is TGTGCCAGCAGCCCTAAGGTGGAGGGCACTGAAGCTTTCTTT. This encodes CASSPKVEGTEAFF.

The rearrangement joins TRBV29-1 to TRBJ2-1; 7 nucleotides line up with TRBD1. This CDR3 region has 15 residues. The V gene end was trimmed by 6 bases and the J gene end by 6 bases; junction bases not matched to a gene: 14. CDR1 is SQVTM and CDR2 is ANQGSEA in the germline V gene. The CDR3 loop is CSVTGTVSLSNEQFF. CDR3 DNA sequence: TGCAGCGTAACTGGGACAGTCTCTCTGAGCAATGAGCAGTTCTTC.

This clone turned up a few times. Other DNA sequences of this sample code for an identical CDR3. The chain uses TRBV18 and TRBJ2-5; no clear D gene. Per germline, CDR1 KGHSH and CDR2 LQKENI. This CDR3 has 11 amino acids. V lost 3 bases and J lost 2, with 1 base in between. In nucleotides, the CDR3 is TGTGCCAGCTCACCTCAAGAGACCCAGTACTTC. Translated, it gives CASSPQETQYF.

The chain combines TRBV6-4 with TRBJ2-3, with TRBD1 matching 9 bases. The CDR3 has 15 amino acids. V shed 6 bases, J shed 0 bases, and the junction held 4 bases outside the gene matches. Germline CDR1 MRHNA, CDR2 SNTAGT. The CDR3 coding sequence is TGTGCCAGCAGACAGGGGGCGAGGAGCACAGATACGCAGTATTTT. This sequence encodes CASRQGARSTDTQYF.

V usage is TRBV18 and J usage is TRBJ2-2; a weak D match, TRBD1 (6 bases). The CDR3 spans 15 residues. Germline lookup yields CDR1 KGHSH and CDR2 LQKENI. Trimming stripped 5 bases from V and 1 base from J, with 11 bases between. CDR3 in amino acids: CASSVGQENTGELFF. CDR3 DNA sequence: TGTGCCAGCTCAGTGGGACAAGAGAACACCGGGGAGCTGTTTTTT.

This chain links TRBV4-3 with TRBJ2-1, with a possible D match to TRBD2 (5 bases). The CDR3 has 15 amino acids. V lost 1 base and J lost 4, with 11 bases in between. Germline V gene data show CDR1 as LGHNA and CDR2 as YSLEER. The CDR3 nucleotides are TGCGCCAGCAGCCAAGTGGTGACTACGTACAATGAGCAGTTCTTC. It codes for CASSQVVTTYNEQFF.

CDR3 DNA sequence: TGTGCCAGCAGCTCTATTGGAGTCTACGAGCAGTACTTC. This codes for CASSSIGVYEQYF. The chain combines TRBV5-4 with TRBJ2-7, with unresolved D. Germline lookup yields CDR1 SGHNT and CDR2 YYREEE (reference sequence). The CDR3 has 13 residues. V lost 3 bases and J lost 3, with 10 bases in between. The variable domain in full, completed from reference TRBV5-4 and TRBJ2-7, reads ETGVTQSPTHLIKTRGQQVTLRCSSQSGHNTVSWYQQALGQGPQFIFQYYREEENGRGNFPPRFSGLQFPNYSSELNVNALELDDSALYLCASSSIGVYEQYFGPGTRLTVT.